These 13 T cell receptor beta chains share one sample of origin, sequenced in a study of shared T cell receptors in the human thymus. The data were produced by immunoSEQ multiplex PCR, yet TCRdb's version contains in-frame clones alone and is incomplete. This sample yields hundreds of thousands of clones, of which roughly 90% are seen a single time; 0.0095% to 0.011% belongs to the top ten. These same data were also listed under a study on human thymus T cells.

Source material: thymocytes. These TCRs come from a boy in the first two years of life with a congenital heart defect.

V and J are TRBV28 and TRBJ2-3; D possibly corresponds to TRBD1 (6 bases). The germline gives CDR1 MDHEN, CDR2 SYDVKM. The CDR3 consists of 16 residues. V shed 2 bases and J shed 2 bases, with 14 bases lying between them. The CDR3 region has the DNA TGTGCCAGCAGTTTACAGGGGTCTCCGAACACAGATACGCAGTATTTT. It is translated as CASSLQGSPNTDTQYF.

This chain connects TRBV28 to TRBJ2-3; 7 bases are shared with TRBD2. Germline CDR1 reads MDHEN; CDR2 reads SYDVKM. This CDR3 region has 17 residues. V was clipped by 3 bases and J by 0 bases; unmatched bases: 9. DNA for the CDR3: TGTGCCAGCAGTTTTAGTCCGGCGGGAGTTAGCACAGATACGCAGTATTTT. Protein: CASSFSPAGVSTDTQYF.

J is TRBJ1-3 and V is TRBV18; D perhaps matches TRBD1 (5 bases). Looked up from germline, CDR1 is KGHSH and CDR2 is LQKENI. V dropped 4 bases and J dropped 3 bases, with 16 bases sitting between them. The CDR3 contains 16 residues. The CDR3 sequence: CASSLPTAGCGNTIYF. Here the CDR3 DNA reads TGTGCCAGCTCACTGCCGACAGCCGGGTGTGGAAACACCATATATTTT.

This chain links TRBV18 with TRBJ2-4, with D possibly TRBD2 on 5 matching bases. Trimming left V 3 bases short and J 0 bases short, with 9 bases between. The CDR3 loop spans 15 amino acids. Per the germline V gene, CDR1 is KGHSH and CDR2 is LQKENI. The CDR3 DNA is TGTGCCAGCTCACCCGGACTTCTAGCCAAAAACATTCAGTACTTC. This codes for CASSPGLLAKNIQYF.

This chain joins TRBV4-2 and TRBJ2-1; D is perhaps TRBD1 (5 bases). CDR1 LGHNA and CDR2 YNFKEQ come from the germline V gene. The CDR3 totals 16 residues. Trimming left V 1 base short and J 7 bases short, with 17 bases between. The CDR3 coding sequence is TGTGCCAGCAGCCAAGGGGAATTAGGCAGGGTGAATGAGCAGTTCTTC. Protein sequence: CASSQGELGRVNEQFF.

V is TRBV6-6 and J is TRBJ1-1, with D perhaps matching TRBD1 (5 bases). The CDR3 extends over 16 amino acids. The V and J ends lost 2 bases and 10 bases respectively, with 23 bases between them. Germline V gives CDR1 MNHNY, CDR2 SVGAGI (reference sequence). The CDR3 DNA reads TGTGCCAGCAGTTACACTGAGGTAGGGGCAAGATCGGGAGCTTTCTTT. Protein sequence: CASSYTEVGARSGAFF.

This sequence joins TRBV25-1 and TRBJ2-5; TRBD1 might be the D (6 bases). Germline CDR1 MGHDK, CDR2 SYGVNS. Trimming shortened V by 2 bases and J by 5 bases, and 12 bases separated the two germline ends. The CDR3 runs 14 residues. CDR3 sequence reads: CASSEIDRRETQYF. The CDR3 DNA reads as TGTGCCAGCAGTGAAATAGACAGGAGGGAGACCCAGTACTTC.

CDR3 DNA: TGTGCCTGGAGTGGACGGCCGACTAGCGGGAGGGCCAAGTTCTTC. As protein: CAWSGRPTSGRAKFF. This rearrangement joins TRBV30 to TRBJ2-1; the match to TRBD2 covers 14 bases. The CDR3 is 15 amino acids. Germline V gene sequence: CDR1 GTSNPN, CDR2 SVGIG (reference sequence). The junction had 10 bases not matched to a gene; V was cut back by 1 base and J by 14 bases.

This clone was observed once. This rearrangement joins TRBV18 to TRBJ2-5; 10 nucleotides align to TRBD2. This CDR3 is 18 amino acids long. Germline V gives CDR1 KGHSH, CDR2 LQKENI. Germline trimming cut 3 bases from V and 1 base from J; bases unmatched to any gene: 11. This CDR3 is CASSPHSGLAETQETQYF. In nucleotides, the CDR3 is TGTGCCAGCTCACCCCATAGTGGACTAGCGGAGACCCAAGAGACCCAGTACTTC.

CDR3 loop: CASRTTEDNTEAFF. Here the CDR3 DNA reads TGTGCCAGCAGGACGACAGAAGATAACACTGAAGCTTTCTTT. The chain is built from TRBV25-1 and TRBJ1-1; D is possibly TRBD1 (5 bases). Trimming removed 6 bases at V and 2 bases at J, with 13 bases between. Germline values: CDR1 MGHDK, CDR2 SYGVNS. This CDR3 is built from 14 residues.

This clone was recorded once. The V gene is TRBV7-2, the J gene TRBJ2-5; weak D call: TRBD2 (5 bases). The CDR3 has 16 amino acids. With 5 bases removed from V and 5 bases from J, the gap between germline ends came to 21 bases. CDR1 and CDR2 from the germline V gene are SGHTA and FQGNSA. The CDR3 protein is CASSPRGLTGGETQYF. CDR3 in DNA: TGTGCCAGCAGCCCCCGCGGGCTGACTGGCGGGGAGACCCAGTACTTC.

This clone appeared a single time. V is TRBV10-3 and J is TRBJ2-5, with D uncertain. This CDR3 is 15 amino acids long. The germline gives CDR1 ENHRY, CDR2 SYGVKD. Trimming took 0 bases from V and 1 from J, leaving 9 bases between them. The CDR3 DNA follows: TGTGCCATCAGTGAGTCGGCCCCAGGCCAAGAGACCCAGTACTTC. As protein: CAISESAPGQETQYF.

The chain carries TRBV7-2 and TRBJ2-7, with no clear D. The V end was cut by 1 base, the J end by 3 bases, with 16 bases between. CDR3 size: 16 residues. CDR1 SGHTA and CDR2 FQGNSA come from the germline V gene. The CDR3 here is CASSLGKNSLGYEQYF. Here the CDR3 DNA reads TGTGCCAGCAGCTTAGGAAAGAACAGCCTGGGCTACGAGCAGTACTTC.